The subject of this entry is one T cell receptor beta chain. As to time point: newly diagnosed GD, antithyroid drugs for less than 3 months. From RNA extracted from PBMCs, the TCR library was made. The sample originates from a study of regulatory T cells in long-lasting Graves disease. Library construction for TCR beta used iRepertoire HTBI primers and Arm-PCR of CDR3 regions. TCRdb reprocessed the multiplex PCR reads with MiXCR, giving one entry per CDR3 protein. The data hold 500,000 or so distinct CDR3 sequences, with about 15% observed a single time. Another study also made use of these data, one on T cells in Graves' hyperthyroidism and ophthalmopathy. This second study says: Expanded thyroid clonotypes (above 0.001) were mostly also found in blood.

The sequence derives from a woman aged 40 to 65 with Graves disease. Sequences were derived from peripheral blood mononuclear cells (PBMCs), sampled at new diagnosis, from a patient treated with antithyroid drugs.

The CDR3 spells CASSLRAGTGTGELFF. The CDR3 DNA reads as TGTGCCAGCAGCTTACGAGCAGGAACGGGCACCGGGGAGCTGTTTTTT. The chain combines TRBV11-3 with TRBJ2-2; D remains ambiguous. Per germline, CDR1 SGHNT and CDR2 YENEEA. The length of the CDR3 is 16 residues. Between the trimmed V and J ends, which lost 2 bases and 4 bases, there was a span of 14 bases.